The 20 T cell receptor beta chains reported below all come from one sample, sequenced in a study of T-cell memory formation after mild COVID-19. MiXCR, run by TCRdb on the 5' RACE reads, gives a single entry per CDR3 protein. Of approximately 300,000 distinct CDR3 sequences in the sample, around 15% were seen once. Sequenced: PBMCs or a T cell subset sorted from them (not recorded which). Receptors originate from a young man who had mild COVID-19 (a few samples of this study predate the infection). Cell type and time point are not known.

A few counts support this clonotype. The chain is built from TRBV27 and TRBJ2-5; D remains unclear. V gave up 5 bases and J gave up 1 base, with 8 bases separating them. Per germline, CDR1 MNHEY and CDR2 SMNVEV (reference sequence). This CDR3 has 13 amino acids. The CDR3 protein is CASSGLVQETQYF. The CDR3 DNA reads TGTGCCAGCAGTGGTCTAGTCCAAGAGACCCAGTACTTC.

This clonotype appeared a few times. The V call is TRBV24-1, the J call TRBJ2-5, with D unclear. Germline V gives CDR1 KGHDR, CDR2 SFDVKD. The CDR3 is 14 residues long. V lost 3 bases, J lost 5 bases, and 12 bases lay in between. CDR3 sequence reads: CATSDPSPVETQYF. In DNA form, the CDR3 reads TGTGCCACCAGTGATCCTTCCCCAGTGGAGACCCAGTACTTC.

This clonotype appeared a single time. The CDR3, as DNA: TGCAGCGCTGTAGCGGGGGACCCCGCCGCCTACGAGCAGTACTTC. As protein: CSAVAGDPAAYEQYF. This chain links TRBV29-1 with TRBJ2-7, with 9 bases lining up with TRBD2. Germline values: CDR1 SQVTM, CDR2 ANQGSEA. J lost 2 bases, V lost 7 bases, and 12 bases had no gene match. CDR3 length: 15 residues.

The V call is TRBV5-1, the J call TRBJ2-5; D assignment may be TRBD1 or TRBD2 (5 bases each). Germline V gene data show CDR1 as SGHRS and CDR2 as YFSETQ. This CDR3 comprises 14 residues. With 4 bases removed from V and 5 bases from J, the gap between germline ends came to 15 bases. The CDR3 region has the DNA TGCGCCAGCAGCCCACCGGGACGAGAGGAGACCCAGTACTTC. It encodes CASSPPGREETQYF.

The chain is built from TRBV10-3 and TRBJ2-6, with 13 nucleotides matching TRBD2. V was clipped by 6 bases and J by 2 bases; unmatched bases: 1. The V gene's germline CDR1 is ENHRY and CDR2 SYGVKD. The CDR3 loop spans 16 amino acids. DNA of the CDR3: TGTGCCATCAGCGGGACTAGCGGGGCTGGGGCCAACGTCCTGACTTTC. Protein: CAISGTSGAGANVLTF.

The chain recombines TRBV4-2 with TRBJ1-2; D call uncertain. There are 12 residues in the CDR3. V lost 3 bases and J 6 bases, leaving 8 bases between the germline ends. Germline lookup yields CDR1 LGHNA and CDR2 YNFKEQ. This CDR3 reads CASSHDGNGYTF. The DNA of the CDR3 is TGTGCCAGCAGCCACGACGGCAATGGCTACACCTTC.

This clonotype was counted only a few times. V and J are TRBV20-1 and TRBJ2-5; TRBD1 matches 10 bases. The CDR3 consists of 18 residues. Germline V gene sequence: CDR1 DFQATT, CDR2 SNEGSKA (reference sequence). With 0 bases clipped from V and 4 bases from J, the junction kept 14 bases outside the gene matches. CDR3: CSARDTDRGLPSRETQYF. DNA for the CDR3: TGCAGTGCTAGAGACACCGACAGGGGGCTACCTAGCAGAGAGACCCAGTACTTC.

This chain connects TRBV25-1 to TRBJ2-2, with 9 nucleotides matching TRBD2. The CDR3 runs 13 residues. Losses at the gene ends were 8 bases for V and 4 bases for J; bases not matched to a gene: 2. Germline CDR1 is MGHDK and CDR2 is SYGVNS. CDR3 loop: CASLLAGTGELFF. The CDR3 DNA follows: TGTGCCAGCCTACTAGCGGGCACCGGGGAGCTGTTTTTT.

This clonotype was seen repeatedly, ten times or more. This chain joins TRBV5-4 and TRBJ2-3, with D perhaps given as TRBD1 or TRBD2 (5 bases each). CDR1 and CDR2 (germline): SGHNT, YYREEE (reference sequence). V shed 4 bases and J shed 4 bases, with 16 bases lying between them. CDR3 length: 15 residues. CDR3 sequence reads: CASSPTRRGADTQYF. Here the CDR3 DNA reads TGTGCCAGCAGCCCCACAAGACGGGGCGCAGATACGCAGTATTTT.

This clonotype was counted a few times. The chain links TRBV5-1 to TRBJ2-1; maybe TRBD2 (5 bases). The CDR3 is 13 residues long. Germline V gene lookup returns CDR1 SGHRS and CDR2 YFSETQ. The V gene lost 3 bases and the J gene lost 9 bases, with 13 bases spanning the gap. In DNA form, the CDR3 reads TGCGCCAGCAGCTCGGGGTCTACTACTGAGCAGTTCTTC. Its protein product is CASSSGSTTEQFF.

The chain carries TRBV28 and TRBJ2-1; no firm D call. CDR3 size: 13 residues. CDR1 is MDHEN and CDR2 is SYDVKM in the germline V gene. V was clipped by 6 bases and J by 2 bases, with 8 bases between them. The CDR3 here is CASRASPYNEQFF. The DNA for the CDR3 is TGTGCCAGCAGAGCGTCCCCCTACAATGAGCAGTTCTTC.

The CDR3 sequence: CASSLQGYFPEAFF. The CDR3 bases are TGTGCCAGCAGTTTACAGGGTTACTTTCCTGAAGCTTTCTTT. This chain connects TRBV12-3 or TRBV12-4 to TRBJ1-1, with D perhaps matching TRBD1 (5 bases). The CDR3 consists of 14 residues. The germline V and J ends were trimmed by 2 bases and 6 bases, with 13 bases remaining between them.

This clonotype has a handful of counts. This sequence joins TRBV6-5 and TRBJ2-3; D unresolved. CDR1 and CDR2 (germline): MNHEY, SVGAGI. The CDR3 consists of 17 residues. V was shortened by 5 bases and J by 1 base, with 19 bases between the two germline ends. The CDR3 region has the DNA TGTGCCAGCAGTGATACCTCCCGGGCCCTAGGCACAGATACGCAGTATTTT. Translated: CASSDTSRALGTDTQYF.

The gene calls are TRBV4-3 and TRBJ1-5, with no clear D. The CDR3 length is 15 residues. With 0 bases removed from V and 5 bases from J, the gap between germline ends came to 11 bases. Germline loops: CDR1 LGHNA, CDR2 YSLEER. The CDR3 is CASSQDRTAYQPQHF. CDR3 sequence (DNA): TGCGCCAGCAGCCAAGATAGGACGGCCTATCAGCCCCAGCATTTT.

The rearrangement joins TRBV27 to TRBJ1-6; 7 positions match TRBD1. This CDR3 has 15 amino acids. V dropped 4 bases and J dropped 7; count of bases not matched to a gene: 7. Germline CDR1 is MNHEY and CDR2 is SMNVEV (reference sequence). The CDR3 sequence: CASSSPTGWNSPLHF. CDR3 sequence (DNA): TGTGCCAGCAGTTCCCCGACAGGGTGGAATTCACCCCTCCACTTT.

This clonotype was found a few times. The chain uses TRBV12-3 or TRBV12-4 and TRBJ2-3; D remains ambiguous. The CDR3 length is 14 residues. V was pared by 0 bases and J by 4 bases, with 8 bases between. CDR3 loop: CASSLALTPDTQYF. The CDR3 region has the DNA TGTGCCAGCAGTTTAGCGTTAACCCCAGATACGCAGTATTTT.

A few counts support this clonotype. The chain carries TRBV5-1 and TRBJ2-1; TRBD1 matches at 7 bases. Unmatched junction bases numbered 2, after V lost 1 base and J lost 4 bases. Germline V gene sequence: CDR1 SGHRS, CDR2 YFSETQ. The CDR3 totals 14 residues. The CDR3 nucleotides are TGCGCCAGCAGCTTGCAACAGGGGTACAATGAGCAGTTCTTC. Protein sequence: CASSLQQGYNEQFF.

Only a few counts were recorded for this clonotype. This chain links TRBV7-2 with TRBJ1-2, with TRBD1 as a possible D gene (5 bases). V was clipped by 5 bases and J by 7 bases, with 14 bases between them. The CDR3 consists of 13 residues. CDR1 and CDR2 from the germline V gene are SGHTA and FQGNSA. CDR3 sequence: CASSQGRDSGYTF. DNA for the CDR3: TGTGCCAGCAGCCAAGGCCGGGACTCTGGCTACACCTTC.

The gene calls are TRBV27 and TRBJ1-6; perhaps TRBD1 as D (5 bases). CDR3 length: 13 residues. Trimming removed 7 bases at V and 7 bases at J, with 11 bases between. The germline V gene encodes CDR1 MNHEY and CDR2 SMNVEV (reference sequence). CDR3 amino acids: CASTSTENSPLHF. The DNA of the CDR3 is TGTGCCAGCACCTCGACAGAAAATTCACCCCTCCACTTT.

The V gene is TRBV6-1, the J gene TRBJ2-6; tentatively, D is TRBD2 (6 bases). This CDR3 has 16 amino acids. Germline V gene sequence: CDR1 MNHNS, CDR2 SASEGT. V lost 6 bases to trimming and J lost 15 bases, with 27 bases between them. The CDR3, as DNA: TGTGCCAGCAGGCCCGTGGCAGGCCCCTCAGGCGGGGACCTGACTTTC. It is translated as CASRPVAGPSGGDLTF.